These 18 T cell receptor beta chains originate from one sample sequenced in a study of T cell responses to AZD1222 COVID-19 vaccine. Some clones are missing from TCRdb's copy, which holds only in-frame ones; the method was immunoSEQ multiplex PCR. Among 120,000 or so clones listed, around 91% were seen once. Sequences were derived from peripheral blood, sampled on day 0 of MenACWY control vaccination. These TCRs come from an adult in good health.

This clone was found a few times. The chain uses TRBV15 and TRBJ1-1; 10 bases match TRBD1. The CDR3 runs to 16 residues. Germline CDR1 is LNHNV and CDR2 is YYDKDF (reference sequence). V trimming: 3 bases; J trimming: 0 bases; junction bases outside the gene matches: 4. In DNA form, the CDR3 reads TGTGCCACCAGCAGGGGACAGGGGTTCATGAACACTGAAGCTTTCTTT. Its protein is CATSRGQGFMNTEAFF.

This clone appeared once. The chain couples TRBV29-1 to TRBJ2-1; possible D gene TRBD2, 5 bases. The CDR3 runs 14 residues. The V gene lost 7 bases and the J gene lost 0 bases, with 13 bases spanning the gap. Looked up from germline, CDR1 is SQVTM and CDR2 is ANQGSEA. The CDR3 DNA follows: TGCAGCGGGACTGTGCGGAACTCCTACAATGAGCAGTTCTTC. As protein: CSGTVRNSYNEQFF.

The sample holds one count of this clone. The rearrangement joins TRBV7-9 to TRBJ1-2; TRBD1 might be the D (5 bases). The CDR3 runs 14 residues. The germline gives CDR1 SEHNR, CDR2 FQNEAQ (reference sequence). V was clipped by 5 bases and J by 4 bases, with 14 bases between them. CDR3 in amino acids: CASSPTAEFYGYTF. The DNA of the CDR3 is TGTGCCAGCAGCCCGACAGCGGAATTCTATGGCTACACCTTC.

This rearrangement joins TRBV2 to TRBJ1-4; D unclear. Germline lookup yields CDR1 SNHLY and CDR2 FYNNEI. This CDR3 contains 15 residues. V gave up 1 base and J gave up 3 bases, with 9 bases separating them. The CDR3 bases are TGTGCCAGCAGTGAAGGGAGGGTTGCTAATGAAAAACTGTTTTTT. Translation: CASSEGRVANEKLFF. Combining the CDR3 with reference TRBV2 and TRBJ1-4 gives the whole variable domain EPEVTQTPSHQVTQMGQEVILRCVPISNHLYFYWYRQILGQKVEFLVSFYNNEISEKSEIFDDQFSVERPDGSNFTLKIRSTKLEDSAMYFCASSEGRVANEKLFFGSGTQLSVL.

The chain uses TRBV10-3 and TRBJ1-1; perhaps TRBD1 as D (5 bases). Trimming removed 6 bases from V and 5 bases from J, with 22 bases in between. This CDR3 has 16 amino acids. Germline V gene sequence: CDR1 ENHRY, CDR2 SYGVKD. This CDR3 is CAISTTRGLDLTEAFF. The CDR3 DNA sequence: TGTGCCATCAGCACTACCCGGGGCCTTGATTTAACTGAAGCTTTCTTT.

This clone has just a few counts. This chain connects TRBV7-6 to TRBJ2-7, with a possible D match to TRBD2 (5 bases). Trimming stripped 3 bases from V and 2 bases from J, with 8 bases between. Germline loops: CDR1 SGHVS, CDR2 FNYEAQ. This CDR3 is built from 13 residues. This CDR3 is CASSFSGTYEQYF. CDR3 nucleotide sequence: TGTGCCAGCAGCTTCTCCGGGACCTACGAGCAGTACTTC.

This clone has a single count. The chain employs TRBV6-1 and TRBJ2-7; 9 positions match TRBD1. The CDR3 length is 15 residues. Looked up from germline, CDR1 is MNHNS and CDR2 is SASEGT. V lost 3 bases and J lost 2; bases outside the gene matches: 5. The CDR3 sequence: CASSDPDRGAYEQYF. CDR3 DNA: TGTGCCAGCAGTGACCCAGACAGGGGGGCCTACGAGCAGTACTTC.

This clone has a single count. The chain recombines TRBV9 with TRBJ1-3; possibly TRBD1 for D (6 bases). The CDR3 is 14 amino acids. Trimming shortened V by 4 bases and J by 4 bases, and 12 bases separated the two germline ends. Germline V gives CDR1 SGDLS, CDR2 YYNGEE. The CDR3 coding sequence is TGTGCCAGCAGCACGGACAGCCCGGGAAACACCATATATTTT. This gives the protein CASSTDSPGNTIYF.

The chain joins TRBV4-1 to TRBJ2-3, with 7 bases lining up with TRBD1. This CDR3 has 18 residues. J lost 5 bases, V lost 0 bases, and 14 bases had no gene match. Germline CDR1 reads MGHRA; CDR2 reads YSYEKL. In DNA form, the CDR3 reads TGCGCCAGCAGCCAAGATTCGCCGGGACAGTCATTTCAAGATACGCAGTATTTT. It translates to CASSQDSPGQSFQDTQYF.

The CDR3 loop is CASSFGSGTGRRETQYF. The CDR3 DNA follows: TGTGCCAGCAGCTTTGGAAGTGGGACAGGGAGGCGAGAGACCCAGTACTTC. The genes are TRBV11-2 and TRBJ2-5; 9 bases map to TRBD1. Germline V CDR1 and CDR2: SGHAT, FQNNGV. This CDR3 comprises 17 residues. V was pared by 3 bases and J by 4 bases, with 12 bases of the junction left unmatched.

The rearrangement joins TRBV9 to TRBJ2-5; D may be TRBD1 (6 bases). The V gene's germline CDR1 is SGDLS and CDR2 YYNGEE. The CDR3 runs to 16 residues. Between the trimmed V and J ends, which lost 2 bases and 5 bases, there was a span of 19 bases. As DNA, the CDR3 is TGTGCCAGCAGCGTTAGTGGCCCAGGGGTAGGGGAGACCCAGTACTTC. Encoded protein: CASSVSGPGVGETQYF.

The J gene is TRBJ2-2, the V gene TRBV10-1, with unresolved D. Trimming stripped 6 bases from V and 6 bases from J, with 11 bases between. The CDR3 has 13 amino acids. Germline lookup yields CDR1 WNHNN and CDR2 SYGVQD (reference sequence). The CDR3 DNA reads TGCGCCAGCAGGGCCCGGACGGCCGGGGAGCTGTTTTTT. Translation: CASRARTAGELFF.

This clone showed up just once. CDR3 bases: TGCAGCGCCAGGGGGGGGAGCAATCAGCCCCAGCATTTT. Its protein is CSARGGSNQPQHF. The chain employs TRBV29-1 and TRBJ1-5; 7 bases fit TRBD1. V dropped 7 bases and J dropped 1; count of bases not matched to a gene: 4. Germline V gene sequence: CDR1 SQVTM, CDR2 ANQGSEA. CDR3 length: 13 residues.

The chain links TRBV18 to TRBJ2-2; 7 nucleotides align to TRBD2. This CDR3 contains 17 residues. Looked up from germline, CDR1 is KGHSH and CDR2 is LQKENI. The trim removed 1 base at V and 6 bases at J, leaving 11 bases unmatched. This chain's CDR3 is CASSPRVAGQGAGELFF. Here the CDR3 DNA reads TGTGCCAGCTCACCACGTGTAGCGGGTCAAGGAGCCGGGGAGCTGTTTTTT.

This clone was observed a handful of times. The gene calls are TRBV7-8 and TRBJ1-6; 7 nucleotides match TRBD1. CDR1 is SGHVS and CDR2 is FQNEAQ in the germline V gene. V shed 5 bases and J 10 bases; nucleotides not matched to a gene: 8. CDR3 length equals 14 residues. The CDR3 sequence is CASSTNRGRSPLHF. Here the CDR3 DNA reads TGTGCCAGCAGCACAAACAGGGGACGCTCACCCCTCCACTTT.

J is TRBJ2-5 and V is TRBV15; the match to TRBD2 covers 8 bases. V lost 0 bases, J lost 2 bases, and 2 bases stayed unmatched. CDR1 and CDR2 (germline): LNHNV, YYDKDF (reference sequence). The CDR3 is 15 residues long. Written as DNA, the CDR3 is TGTGCCACCAGCAGAGATCTAGCGGGTCAAGAGACCCAGTACTTC. Translated, it gives CATSRDLAGQETQYF.

The chain uses TRBV7-9 and TRBJ1-2, with D tentatively TRBD1 (6 bases). CDR3 length equals 15 residues. Germline CDR1 and CDR2: SEHNR and FQNEAQ (reference sequence). V gave up 1 base and J gave up 6 bases, with 15 bases separating them. The CDR3 region has the DNA TGTGCCAGCAGCTTAGAAGGGGGTAAACTAAATGGCTACACCTTC. Its protein product is CASSLEGGKLNGYTF.

This clone has just one count. The rearrangement links TRBV11-2 to TRBJ2-2, with TRBD2 matching 12 bases. The V gene's germline CDR1 is SGHAT and CDR2 FQNNGV. This CDR3 comprises 16 residues. V shed 6 bases and J 6 bases; nucleotides not matched to a gene: 8. The CDR3 protein is CASSWLAGGLSGELFF. DNA for the CDR3: TGTGCCAGCAGTTGGCTAGCGGGGGGGCTGTCCGGGGAGCTGTTTTTT. Complete variable domain (other parts from reference TRBV11-2 and TRBJ2-2): EAGVAQSPRYKIIEKRQSVAFWCNPISGHATLYWYQQILGQGPKLLIQFQNNGVVDDSQLPKDRFSAERLKGVDSTLKIQPAKLEDSAVYLCASSWLAGGLSGELFFGEGSRLTVL.